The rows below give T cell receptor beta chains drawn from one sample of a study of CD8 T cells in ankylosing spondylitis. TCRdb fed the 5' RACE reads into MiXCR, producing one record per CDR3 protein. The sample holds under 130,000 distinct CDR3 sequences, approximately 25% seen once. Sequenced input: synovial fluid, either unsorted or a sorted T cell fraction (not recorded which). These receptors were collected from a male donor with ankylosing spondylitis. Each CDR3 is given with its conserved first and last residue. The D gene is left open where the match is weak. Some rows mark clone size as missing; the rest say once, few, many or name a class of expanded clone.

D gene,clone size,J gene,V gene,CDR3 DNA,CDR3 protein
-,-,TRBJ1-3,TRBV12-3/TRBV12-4,TGTGCCAGCAGTTCCGGGACATCTAGCTCTGGAAACACCAAATATTTT,CASSSGTSSSGNTKYF
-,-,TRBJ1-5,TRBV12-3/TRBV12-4,TGTGCCAGCAGCCGGACAGCCCTAATTAGCAATCAGCCCCAGCATTTT,CASSRTALISNQPQHF
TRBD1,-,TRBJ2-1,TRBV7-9,TGTGCCAGCAGCTTAGTCGGACAGGGTATCCACAATGAGCAGTTCTTC,CASSLVGQGIHNEQFF
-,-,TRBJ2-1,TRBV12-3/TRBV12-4,TGTGCCAGCACCTCCCTTGGGGACTGGCACAATGAGCAGTTCTTC,CASTSLGDWHNEQFF
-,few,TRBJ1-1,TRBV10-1,TGCGCCAGCAGCCTCACACCTTCCAATGAAGCTTTCTTT,CASSLTPSNEAFF
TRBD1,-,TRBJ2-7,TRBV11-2,TGTGCCAGCAGCTTTCGAAGTGAGACAGGGGGATTAGGGCAGTACTTC,CASSFRSETGGLGQYF
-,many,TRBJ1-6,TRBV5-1,TGCGCCAGCAGCCTTGGACAGACCGGTTCACCCCTCCACTTT,CASSLGQTGSPLHF
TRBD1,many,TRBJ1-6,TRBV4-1,TGCGCCAGCAGCCAAGCAGGGGGCGGGTCACCCCTCCACTTT,CASSQAGGGSPLHF
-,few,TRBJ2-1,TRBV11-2,TGTGCCAGCAGCCCCGGGGCACCCGGAAATGAGCAGTTCTTC,CASSPGAPGNEQFF
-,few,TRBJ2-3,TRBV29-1,TGCAGCGCGGGGCAGGGATATTCTACAGATACGCAGTATTTT,CSAGQGYSTDTQYF
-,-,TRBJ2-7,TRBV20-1,TGCAGTGCTATCTCCCCTGACAGGTCCCAGTACGAGCAGTACTTC,CSAISPDRSQYEQYF
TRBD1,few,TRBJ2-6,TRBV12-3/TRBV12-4,TGTGCCAGCAGTTTAGAGACAGGGGGATCTGGGGCCAACGTCCTGACTTTC,CASSLETGGSGANVLTF
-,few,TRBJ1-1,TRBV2,TGTGCCACCCACGAGGGGCATGAAGCTTTCTTT,CATHEGHEAFF
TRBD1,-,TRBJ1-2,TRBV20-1,TGCAGTGCTAGAGTGGCAGGGGGCCATGGCTACACCTTC,CSARVAGGHGYTF
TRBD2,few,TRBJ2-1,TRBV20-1,TGCAGTGCTAGAGGGGCTAGCGGGGATTCCTACAATGAGCAGTTCTTC,CSARGASGDSYNEQFF
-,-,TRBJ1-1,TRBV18,TGTGCCAGCTCACCACCGAAGGTGATGAACACTGAAGCTTTCTTT,CASSPPKVMNTEAFF
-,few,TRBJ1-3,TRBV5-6,TGTGCCAGCAGCGGACGGACCGGCGGAAACACCATATATTTT,CASSGRTGGNTIYF
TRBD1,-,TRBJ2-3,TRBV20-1,TGCAGTGCTCTCACCGGGACAGGCCGACAAATCACAGATACGCAGTATTTT,CSALTGTGRQITDTQYF
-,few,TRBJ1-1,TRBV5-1,TGCGCCAGCAGCTTGGGGGTCAGAATGAACACTGAAGCTTTCTTT,CASSLGVRMNTEAFF
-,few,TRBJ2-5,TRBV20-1,TGCAGTGCCGGAGGGAGGGGGCAAGAGACCCAGTACTTC,CSAGGRGQETQYF
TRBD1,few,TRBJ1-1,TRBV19,TGTGCCAGTAGCTGGGACAGCACACGTCCCACTGAAGCTTTCTTT,CASSWDSTRPTEAFF
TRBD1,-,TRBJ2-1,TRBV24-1,TGTGCCACCAGTGATTCCGGGACAGGCTTTGAGCAGTTCTTC,CATSDSGTGFEQFF
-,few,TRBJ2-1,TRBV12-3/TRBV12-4,TGTGCCAGCAGTTTAGCGATGTACAATGAGCAGTTCTTC,CASSLAMYNEQFF
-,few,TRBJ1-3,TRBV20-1,TGCAGTGCTAGAGATCGACAGACACTTGGAAACACCATATATTTT,CSARDRQTLGNTIYF
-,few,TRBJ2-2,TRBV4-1,TGCGCCAGCAGCCAAGATCCGGCCGCACGGACCGGGGAGCTGTTTTTT,CASSQDPAARTGELFF
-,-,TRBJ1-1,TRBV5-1,TGCGCCAGCAGCTTGGGGGCAGGGTCCACTGAAGCTTTCTTT,CASSLGAGSTEAFF
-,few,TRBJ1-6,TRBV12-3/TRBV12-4,TGTGCCAGCAGTTTAATAAATTCACCCCTCCACTTT,CASSLINSPLHF
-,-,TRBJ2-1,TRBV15,TGTGCCACCGGTCTAAGGGCTAGCGCATACAATGAGCAGTTCTTC,CATGLRASAYNEQFF
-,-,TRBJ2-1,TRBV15,TGTGCCACCAGCAGGGACGACTACAATGAGCAGTTCTTC,CATSRDDYNEQFF
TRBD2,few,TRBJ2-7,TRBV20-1,TGCAGTTCCCTAGCGAGCGGGTTTCCTGGGCGGGAGGTTGAGCAGTACTTC,CSSLASGFPGREVEQYF
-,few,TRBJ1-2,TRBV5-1,TGCGCCAGCAGCTTGGGGCGGGGTGACTATGGCTACACCTTC,CASSLGRGDYGYTF
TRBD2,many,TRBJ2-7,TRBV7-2,TGTGCCAGCAGCTTAGGGACTAGCCTTACCTACGAGCAGTACTTC,CASSLGTSLTYEQYF
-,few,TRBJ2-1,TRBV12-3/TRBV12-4,TGTGCCAGCAGTTTAGCTAGCACCCCCTACAATGAGCAGTTCTTC,CASSLASTPYNEQFF
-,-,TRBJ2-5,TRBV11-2,TGTGCCAGCAGCTTGCGGCGGACCTTCCAAGAGACCCAGTACTTC,CASSLRRTFQETQYF
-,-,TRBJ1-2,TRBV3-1,TGTGCCAGCAGCCAAGAAGGCCTCTATGGCTACACCTTC,CASSQEGLYGYTF
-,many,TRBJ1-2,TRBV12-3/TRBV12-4,TGTGCCAGCAGCCCTAGTGGAGGGTGGGGCTACACCTTC,CASSPSGGWGYTF
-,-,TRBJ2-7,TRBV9,TGTGCCAGCAGCGTAGGGGCAGGGGTCGAGCAGTACTTC,CASSVGAGVEQYF
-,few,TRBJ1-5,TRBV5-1,TGCGCCAGCAGCTTGGAAGGGCAGCCGGGTCAGCCCCAGCATTTT,CASSLEGQPGQPQHF
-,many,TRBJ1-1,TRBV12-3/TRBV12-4,TGTGCCAGCACAAATTCGGGAAACACTGAAGCTTTCTTT,CASTNSGNTEAFF
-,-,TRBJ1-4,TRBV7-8,TGTGCCAGCAGCCCCATTTCTAATGAAAAACTGTTTTTT,CASSPISNEKLFF
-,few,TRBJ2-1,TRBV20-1,TGCAGTGCTAGAGATCCAGCGGGCGCTTCCTACAATGAGCAGTTCTTC,CSARDPAGASYNEQFF
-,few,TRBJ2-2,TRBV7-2,TGTGCCAGCAGCCGGGACGTCGCGAACACCGGGGAGCTGTTTTTT,CASSRDVANTGELFF
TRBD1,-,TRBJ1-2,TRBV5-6,TGTGCCAGCAGCTTCCGGGACAGGGTCTATGGCTACACCTTC,CASSFRDRVYGYTF
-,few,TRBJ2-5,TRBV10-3,TGTGCCATCAGTCCAATACATTCCGGGGCCCAAGAGACCCAGTACTTC,CAISPIHSGAQETQYF
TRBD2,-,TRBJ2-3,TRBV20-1,TGCAGTGCTAGTGAAGGCCGACTAGCGGGAGCTACAGATACGCAGTATTTT,CSASEGRLAGATDTQYF
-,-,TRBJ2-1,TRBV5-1,TGCGCCAGCAGCCCGAGTCTGAAAGGGAATGAGCAGTTCTTC,CASSPSLKGNEQFF
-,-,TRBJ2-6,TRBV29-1,TGCAGCGTTGCCGAGGCTGGGGCCAACGTCCTGACTTTC,CSVAEAGANVLTF
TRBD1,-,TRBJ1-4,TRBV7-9,TGTGCCAGCAGGCAGGGGGCGCTTGAAAAACTGTTTTTT,CASRQGALEKLFF
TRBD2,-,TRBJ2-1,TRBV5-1,TGCGCCAGCAGCTTTGGGACTAGACTATACAATGAGCAGTTCTTC,CASSFGTRLYNEQFF
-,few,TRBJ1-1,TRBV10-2,TGCGCCACCTCGATCTCAGGGGACACTGAAGCTTTCTTT,CATSISGDTEAFF
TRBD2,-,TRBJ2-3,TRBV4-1,TGCGCCAGCAGCCAATCCGATAGCGGGATTTCAGATACGCAGTATTTT,CASSQSDSGISDTQYF
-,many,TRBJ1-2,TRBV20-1,TGCAGTGCAGAGACGGACCTCTATGGCTACACCTTC,CSAETDLYGYTF
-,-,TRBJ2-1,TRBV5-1,TGCGCCAGCAGCTTGGAGACAGCCTACAATGAGCAGTTCTTC,CASSLETAYNEQFF